This T cell receptor (beta chain) was recovered during a study of blood T cell repertoires in COVID-19. Across the study: Sites across the United States, Italy and Spain contributed samples from acute and convalescent COVID-19.

Profiled with immunoSEQ multiplex PCR; TCRdb holds only in-frame clones, not every one. The sample consists of approximately 290,000 clones, approximately 85% of them appearing once. With V trimmed by 3 bases and J by 5 bases, 7 bases remained unmatched. Germline V gene lookup returns CDR1 MRHNA and CDR2 SNTAGT. The CDR3 contains 16 residues. This clonotype was sampled from a woman in her twenties or thirties who had recovered from COVID-19. The sample consisted of PBMCs or T cells enriched from blood (not recorded which). The chain joins TRBV6-4 to TRBJ1-4, with 9 bases fitting TRBD1. For the CDR3, the DNA is TGTGCCAGCAGTGAAGAGACAGGGGGGAAGAATGAAAAACTGTTTTTT. Translated: CASSEETGGKNEKLFF.